This T cell receptor beta chain was sequenced for a study of CD8 T cells in Susac syndrome. With 5 bases clipped from V and 2 bases from J, the junction kept 0 bases outside the gene matches. CDR1 and CDR2 (germline): SQVTM, ANQGSEA. The CDR3 totals 12 residues. Reverse transcription of about 0.45 to 1 ug RNA was performed with random hexamers. In TCRdb, the immunoSEQ multiplex PCR reads were re-called with MiXCR into one record per CDR3 protein. The sample includes some 190,000 distinct CDR3 sequences, roughly 94% of them seen just once. The TEMRA cells underwent FACS enrichment, while the CD8+ and CD4+ T cells underwent negative isolation.

This TCR came from a human donor in good health. The source material was CD4+ T cells from PBMCs. The chain carries TRBV29-1 and TRBJ1-5; 7 nucleotides agree with TRBD1. CDR3 sequence: CSVQGGNQPQHF. CDR3 sequence (DNA): TGCAGCGTTCAGGGGGGCAATCAGCCCCAGCATTTT.